Listed below are T cell receptor beta chains from one sample, sequenced in a study of a mutant IDH1 vaccine in newly diagnosed glioma. Profiled with immunoSEQ multiplex PCR; TCRdb holds only in-frame clones, not every one. The table lists some 87,000 clones, over 75% of them singletons. Material: PBMCs, obtained from a glioma patient treated with radiotherapy, temozolomide or both. Receptors were obtained from a man aged 35-49 years with glioma. The CDR3 runs from the conserved cysteine through the conserved F or W. The order of the fields is D gene, J gene, V gene, clone size, CDR3 DNA, CDR3 protein. D genes are given only for firm matches. The size entry is marked missing in some rows and otherwise reads once, few, many or a size class.

D gene: TRBD1; J gene: TRBJ2-7; V gene: TRBV29-1; clone size: -; CDR3 DNA: TGCAGCGTTCTGAGGCAGGGGGCGAACTACGAGCAGTACTTC; CDR3 protein: CSVLRQGANYEQYF
D gene: -; J gene: TRBJ1-2; V gene: TRBV28; clone size: -; CDR3 DNA: TGTGCCAGCAGTCCACAGGTGGCTGGCTACACCTTC; CDR3 protein: CASSPQVAGYTF
D gene: -; J gene: TRBJ2-2; V gene: TRBV27; clone size: -; CDR3 DNA: TGTGCCAGCCGGCTTGGCACCGGGGAGCTGTTTTTT; CDR3 protein: CASRLGTGELFF
D gene: TRBD1; J gene: TRBJ1-2; V gene: TRBV30; clone size: -; CDR3 DNA: TGTGCCTGGAGTGTAGAGACAGGGACCTATGGCTACACCTTC; CDR3 protein: CAWSVETGTYGYTF
D gene: -; J gene: TRBJ1-3; V gene: TRBV6-5; clone size: few; CDR3 DNA: TGTGCCAGCAGTTACGTTGGGGGGGAAAACACCATATATTTT; CDR3 protein: CASSYVGGENTIYF
D gene: -; J gene: TRBJ1-2; V gene: TRBV6-1; clone size: -; CDR3 DNA: TGTGCCAGCAGTGAGTATGGGACAACCTATGGCTACACCTTC; CDR3 protein: CASSEYGTTYGYTF
D gene: -; J gene: TRBJ2-3; V gene: TRBV7-2; clone size: -; CDR3 DNA: TGTGCCAGCAGTTCGACAGAACGCACAGATACGCAGTATTTT; CDR3 protein: CASSSTERTDTQYF
D gene: -; J gene: TRBJ1-1; V gene: TRBV27; clone size: many; CDR3 DNA: TGTGCCAGCAGTTTCACCAGGGTCACTGAAGCTTTCTTT; CDR3 protein: CASSFTRVTEAFF
D gene: -; J gene: TRBJ2-7; V gene: TRBV5-1; clone size: -; CDR3 DNA: TGCGCCAGCAGCTTGGGCTCGAGACAGACCTACGAGCAGTACTTC; CDR3 protein: CASSLGSRQTYEQYF
D gene: -; J gene: TRBJ2-2; V gene: TRBV7-2; clone size: -; CDR3 DNA: TGTGCCAGCAGCTTTGACATCGGGGAGCTGTTTTTT; CDR3 protein: CASSFDIGELFF
D gene: -; J gene: TRBJ2-1; V gene: TRBV9; clone size: -; CDR3 DNA: TGTGCCAGCAGCGCCGGGACTCTGAGCTCCTACAATGAGCAGTTCTTC; CDR3 protein: CASSAGTLSSYNEQFF
D gene: TRBD2; J gene: TRBJ2-3; V gene: TRBV7-2; clone size: -; CDR3 DNA: TGTGCCAGCAGCTTAGAAGGCGGGGGGGCTGCAGATACGCAGTATTTT; CDR3 protein: CASSLEGGGAADTQYF
D gene: TRBD1; J gene: TRBJ2-7; V gene: TRBV5-1; clone size: -; CDR3 DNA: TGCGCCAGCAGCCTTGGACAGGGGCTTCGATACGAGCAGTACTTC; CDR3 protein: CASSLGQGLRYEQYF
D gene: TRBD1; J gene: TRBJ1-5; V gene: TRBV6-1; clone size: -; CDR3 DNA: TGTGCCAGCAGTGAATCGGGACAGGGTGGTAGCAATCAGCCCCAGCATTTT; CDR3 protein: CASSESGQGGSNQPQHF
D gene: -; J gene: TRBJ1-2; V gene: TRBV7-9; clone size: -; CDR3 DNA: TGTGCCAGCAGCTCCCTCCTCATAGACAGTTTGCATGGCTACACCTTC; CDR3 protein: CASSSLLIDSLHGYTF
D gene: -; J gene: TRBJ1-1; V gene: TRBV7-3; clone size: -; CDR3 DNA: TGTGCCAGCAGCTTCGGACCCGAGGGGAACACTGAAGCTTTCTTT; CDR3 protein: CASSFGPEGNTEAFF
D gene: -; J gene: TRBJ1-6; V gene: TRBV4-2; clone size: -; CDR3 DNA: TGTGCCAGCAGCCAAGAAGGGGTCACTTCACCCCTCCACTTT; CDR3 protein: CASSQEGVTSPLHF
D gene: -; J gene: TRBJ1-2; V gene: TRBV28; clone size: -; CDR3 DNA: TGTGCCAGCAGTTCAGTCAACTATGGCTACACCTTC; CDR3 protein: CASSSVNYGYTF
D gene: -; J gene: TRBJ1-2; V gene: TRBV5-6; clone size: few; CDR3 DNA: TGTGCCAGCAGTAGGGGAGTTGATGGCTACACCTTC; CDR3 protein: CASSRGVDGYTF
D gene: -; J gene: TRBJ2-5; V gene: TRBV19; clone size: -; CDR3 DNA: TGTGCCAGTAGTGCGGATTCGACCCAAGAGACCCAGTACTTC; CDR3 protein: CASSADSTQETQYF
D gene: TRBD2; J gene: TRBJ2-1; V gene: TRBV29-1; clone size: once; CDR3 DNA: TGCAGCGTTGGAGTCCCGGGACTACCAAGGAGTGAGCAGTTCTTC; CDR3 protein: CSVGVPGLPRSEQFF
D gene: TRBD2; J gene: TRBJ2-7; V gene: TRBV5-1; clone size: -; CDR3 DNA: TGCGCCAGCAGCCCCGGGACTAGCGGGAAACCCGAGCAGTACTTC; CDR3 protein: CASSPGTSGKPEQYF
D gene: TRBD1; J gene: TRBJ2-7; V gene: TRBV9; clone size: -; CDR3 DNA: TGTGCCAGCAGCGTAGAAAGGACAGGGGTCTACGAGCAGTACTTC; CDR3 protein: CASSVERTGVYEQYF
D gene: -; J gene: TRBJ2-2; V gene: TRBV6-5; clone size: -; CDR3 DNA: TGTGCCAGCAGTGTGGGGCATGGCGGGGAGCTGTTTTTT; CDR3 protein: CASSVGHGGELFF
D gene: -; J gene: TRBJ2-1; V gene: TRBV7-3; clone size: once; CDR3 DNA: TGTGCCAGCAGCTTAACGCATACGGGTGAGCAGTTCTTC; CDR3 protein: CASSLTHTGEQFF
D gene: -; J gene: TRBJ2-7; V gene: TRBV4-3; clone size: -; CDR3 DNA: TGCGCCAGCAGCCAAGATCTCGGGGGCGAGCAGTACTTC; CDR3 protein: CASSQDLGGEQYF
D gene: -; J gene: TRBJ1-6; V gene: TRBV5-1; clone size: -; CDR3 DNA: TGCGCCAGCAGCCCAAGGGGCCAAAATAATTCACCCCTCCACTTT; CDR3 protein: CASSPRGQNNSPLHF
D gene: -; J gene: TRBJ1-2; V gene: TRBV10-3; clone size: -; CDR3 DNA: TGTGCCATCAGTGAGTCGGGGCAGGCCTATGGCTACACCTTC; CDR3 protein: CAISESGQAYGYTF
D gene: TRBD2; J gene: TRBJ2-1; V gene: TRBV6-1; clone size: -; CDR3 DNA: TGTGCCAGCAGTCGAGCGGGGAGCTCCTACAATGAGCAGTTCTTC; CDR3 protein: CASSRAGSSYNEQFF
D gene: -; J gene: TRBJ2-5; V gene: TRBV11-2; clone size: -; CDR3 DNA: TGTGCCAGCAGCTTGGTGCGAGGCGTGCGAGAGACCCAGTACTTC; CDR3 protein: CASSLVRGVRETQYF
D gene: TRBD1; J gene: TRBJ2-1; V gene: TRBV19; clone size: -; CDR3 DNA: TGTGCCAGTAGTATGCTGGGGACAGGGGCATACAATGAGCAGTTCTTC; CDR3 protein: CASSMLGTGAYNEQFF
D gene: -; J gene: TRBJ1-2; V gene: TRBV27; clone size: -; CDR3 DNA: TGTGCCAGCAGTTCAGGGTTTCGGAGGTCCGAGGGAGGCTACACCTTC; CDR3 protein: CASSSGFRRSEGGYTF
D gene: TRBD2; J gene: TRBJ2-1; V gene: TRBV5-6; clone size: -; CDR3 DNA: TGTGCCAGCAGGTTTCGGGGGGGCAATGAGCAGTTCTTC; CDR3 protein: CASRFRGGNEQFF
D gene: TRBD1; J gene: TRBJ1-6; V gene: TRBV18; clone size: once; CDR3 DNA: TGTGCCAGCTCACCAAAGGGACAGGGGACCTCACCCCTCCACTTT; CDR3 protein: CASSPKGQGTSPLHF
D gene: -; J gene: TRBJ2-5; V gene: TRBV19; clone size: -; CDR3 DNA: TGTGCCAGTAGTAAGGGGTACGGAGAGACCCAGTACTTC; CDR3 protein: CASSKGYGETQYF
D gene: TRBD1; J gene: TRBJ2-1; V gene: TRBV19; clone size: -; CDR3 DNA: TGTGCCAGTAGACTGGCCGGGACAGGGACCAATGAGCAGTTCTTC; CDR3 protein: CASRLAGTGTNEQFF
D gene: -; J gene: TRBJ1-3; V gene: TRBV19; clone size: -; CDR3 DNA: TGTGCCAGTGGAATACATGATCCCGGGTACACCATATATTTT; CDR3 protein: CASGIHDPGYTIYF
D gene: -; J gene: TRBJ1-6; V gene: TRBV30; clone size: -; CDR3 DNA: TGTGCCTGGACAGGGCAACACAATTCACCCCTCCACTTT; CDR3 protein: CAWTGQHNSPLHF
D gene: -; J gene: TRBJ2-1; V gene: TRBV5-8; clone size: -; CDR3 DNA: TGTGCCAGCAGCTTTCGGTTAAATGAGCAGTTCTTC; CDR3 protein: CASSFRLNEQFF
D gene: -; J gene: TRBJ2-2; V gene: TRBV19; clone size: -; CDR3 DNA: TGTGCCAGTAGTATCTACGGGGGAGGCACCGGGGAGCTGTTTTTT; CDR3 protein: CASSIYGGGTGELFF
D gene: -; J gene: TRBJ2-7; V gene: TRBV10-3; clone size: -; CDR3 DNA: TGTGCCATCAGTGAGGGAGGGACACCCTTTAGAGAGCAGTACTTC; CDR3 protein: CAISEGGTPFREQYF
D gene: -; J gene: TRBJ2-4; V gene: TRBV5-6; clone size: -; CDR3 DNA: TGTGCCAGCAGCTTCCAGTCGGGGGCAAACATTCAGTACTTC; CDR3 protein: CASSFQSGANIQYF
D gene: -; J gene: TRBJ2-1; V gene: TRBV11-3; clone size: -; CDR3 DNA: TGTGCCAGCAGCTCCCAGCGAGGGGGTAATGAGCAGTTCTTC; CDR3 protein: CASSSQRGGNEQFF
D gene: -; J gene: TRBJ2-6; V gene: TRBV11-2; clone size: once; CDR3 DNA: TGTGCCAGCAGCTTAGTAATCGGAGTTGTGGACTCTGGGGCCAACGTCCTGACTTTC; CDR3 protein: CASSLVIGVVDSGANVLTF
D gene: TRBD2; J gene: TRBJ2-1; V gene: TRBV28; clone size: -; CDR3 DNA: TGTGCCAGCAGTTCCCCGACTAGCGGGAGTCATGAGCAGTTCTTC; CDR3 protein: CASSSPTSGSHEQFF
D gene: -; J gene: TRBJ1-2; V gene: TRBV5-1; clone size: -; CDR3 DNA: TGCGCCAGCAGCTTTCAGCCCGGGGGCTACACCTTC; CDR3 protein: CASSFQPGGYTF
D gene: -; J gene: TRBJ1-1; V gene: TRBV5-4; clone size: -; CDR3 DNA: TGTGCCAGCAGCCCGGCGGGACTCCTGCCCACTGAAGCTTTCTTT; CDR3 protein: CASSPAGLLPTEAFF
D gene: -; J gene: TRBJ1-5; V gene: TRBV25-1; clone size: -; CDR3 DNA: TGTGCCAGCAGTTCAGGGGTTCAGCCCCAGCATTTT; CDR3 protein: CASSSGVQPQHF
D gene: -; J gene: TRBJ1-6; V gene: TRBV6-4; clone size: -; CDR3 DNA: TGTGCCAGCAGTGACAGAGCCTATAATTCACCCCTCCACTTT; CDR3 protein: CASSDRAYNSPLHF
D gene: -; J gene: TRBJ1-4; V gene: TRBV28; clone size: -; CDR3 DNA: TGTGCCAGTCGACTCGGCCCGGAAGACGAAAAACTGTTTTTT; CDR3 protein: CASRLGPEDEKLFF
D gene: TRBD1; J gene: TRBJ1-1; V gene: TRBV6-5; clone size: -; CDR3 DNA: TGTGCCAGCAGTTTAACCGGGACAGCCTTCACTGAAGCTTTCTTT; CDR3 protein: CASSLTGTAFTEAFF
D gene: TRBD2; J gene: TRBJ2-5; V gene: TRBV15; clone size: -; CDR3 DNA: TGTGCCACCAGCAGATGGGGACTAGCGGGGGGCCAAGAGACCCAGTACTTC; CDR3 protein: CATSRWGLAGGQETQYF
D gene: -; J gene: TRBJ2-7; V gene: TRBV10-3; clone size: -; CDR3 DNA: TGTGCCATCAGTGACGGAGCCTACGAGCAGTACTTC; CDR3 protein: CAISDGAYEQYF
D gene: -; J gene: TRBJ2-5; V gene: TRBV5-6; clone size: few; CDR3 DNA: TGTGCCAGCAGCCTACAGGGACTGGCGCGTGCGGAGACCCAGTACTTC; CDR3 protein: CASSLQGLARAETQYF
D gene: -; J gene: TRBJ1-3; V gene: TRBV6-6; clone size: -; CDR3 DNA: TGTGCCAGCAGTTACCCGGGGGAAAGATCTGGAAACACCATATATTTT; CDR3 protein: CASSYPGERSGNTIYF
D gene: -; J gene: TRBJ1-1; V gene: TRBV5-4; clone size: -; CDR3 DNA: TGTGCCAGCAGCCGCTCCGAAGGGGAAGCTTTCTTT; CDR3 protein: CASSRSEGEAFF
D gene: TRBD2; J gene: TRBJ2-5; V gene: TRBV5-4; clone size: -; CDR3 DNA: TGTGCCAGCAGCTTGGGGTTGGAGCTAGCGGGAGAGCAAGAGACCCAGTACTTC; CDR3 protein: CASSLGLELAGEQETQYF